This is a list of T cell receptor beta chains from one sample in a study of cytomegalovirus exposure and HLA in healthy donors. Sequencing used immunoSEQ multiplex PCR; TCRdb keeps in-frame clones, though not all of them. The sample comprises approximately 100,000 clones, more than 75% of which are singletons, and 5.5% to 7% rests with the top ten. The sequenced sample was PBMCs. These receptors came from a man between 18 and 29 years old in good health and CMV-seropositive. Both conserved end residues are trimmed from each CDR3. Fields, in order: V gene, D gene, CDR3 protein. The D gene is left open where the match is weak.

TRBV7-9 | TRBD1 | ASSAGDRDYNEQF
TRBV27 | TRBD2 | ASSYGLAPYNEQF
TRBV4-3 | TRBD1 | ASSQDQPGTGLHYGYT
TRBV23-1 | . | ASSQSNRGNTEAF
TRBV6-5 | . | ASRIGSSQAF
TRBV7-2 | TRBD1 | ASSSLPGQLNSPLH
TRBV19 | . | ASSIGTGLQETQY
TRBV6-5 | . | ASSYRDITEQY
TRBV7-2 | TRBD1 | ASSLGQGTSEQY
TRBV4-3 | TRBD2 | ASSRLAGGKLYNEQF
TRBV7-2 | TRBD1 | ASSLRNRGSYNEQF
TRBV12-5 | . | ASGRDNLNTIY
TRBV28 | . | ASSFGIHTYEQY
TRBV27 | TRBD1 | ASSSQGANEKLF
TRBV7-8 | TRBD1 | ASSSRTGPRTYEQY
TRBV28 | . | ASRKTDRYSDTQY
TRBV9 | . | ASSVVGGLGGLQNEQF
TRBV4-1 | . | ASSQDRGSGELF
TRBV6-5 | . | ASSYSEGFYEQY
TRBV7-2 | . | ASSLGSYEQY
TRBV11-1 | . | ASSLLSGGGNSPLH
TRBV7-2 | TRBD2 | ASSQTSGATGELF
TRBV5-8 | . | ASLPGPRGYGYT
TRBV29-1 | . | SGAVGLEAF
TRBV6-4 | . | ASSGIGGTTNEKLF
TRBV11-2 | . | ASSLDGGGAPTGTDTQY
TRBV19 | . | ASSILANYGYT
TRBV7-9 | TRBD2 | ASSLPPRLAGRNNEQF
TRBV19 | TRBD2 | ASSIGLAGGPYEQY
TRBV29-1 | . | SGGSPGEKLF
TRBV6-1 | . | ASSSYRVSTEAF
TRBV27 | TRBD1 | ASKTLGTGGWTGELF
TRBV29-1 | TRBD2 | SVEGGRAGDTQY
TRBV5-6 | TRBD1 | ASSSDRGQTGDTEAF
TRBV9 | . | ASSVDPYPYGYT
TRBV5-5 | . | ASSLEYSVYEQY
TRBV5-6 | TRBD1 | ASSFGQGNEQY
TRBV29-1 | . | SVDLWGRLTNTEAF
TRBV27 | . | ASSLRGALAKNIQY
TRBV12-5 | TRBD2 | ASGLHTSGVGETQY
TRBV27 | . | ASSLSAGQFYEQY
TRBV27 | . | ASSSIQGNDEQF
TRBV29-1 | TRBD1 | STRDREYEQY
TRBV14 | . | ASSQPLGGKLF
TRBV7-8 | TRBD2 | ASSFTSGGNTGELF
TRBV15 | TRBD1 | ATRGQGQSLSYEQY
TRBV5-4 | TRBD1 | ASSYGTGNPYEQY
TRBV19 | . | ASSMGYGQGNTEAF
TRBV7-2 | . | ASSSRQGFHGYT
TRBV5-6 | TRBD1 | ASSLGTGSHSNQPQH
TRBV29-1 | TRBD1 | SAGRGRAEAF
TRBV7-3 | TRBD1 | ASSLGQGNYGYT
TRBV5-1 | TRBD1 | ASSLASTGVD
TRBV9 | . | ASSVGEAGETQY
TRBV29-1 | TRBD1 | SVEDDRGSYEQY
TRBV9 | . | ASSAQVAGAGEAF
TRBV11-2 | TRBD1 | ASRTSGTGYNEQF
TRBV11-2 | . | ASSHSGMNTEAF
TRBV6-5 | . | ASSYSNSYTDTQY